This TCR beta chain derives from a study of blood T cell repertoires in COVID-19. Overall study context: PBMCs, B-cell-depleted T cells, or T cells were the source of the cDNA or gDNA that made up the material.

Clones were read by immunoSEQ multiplex PCR, and TCRdb kept only the in-frame ones, dropping some. The table has some 45,000 clones, roughly nine tenths seen once. The CDR3 has 13 residues. CDR1 is MNHEY and CDR2 is SVGAGI in the germline V gene. The V and J ends lost 0 bases and 8 bases respectively, with 10 bases between them. Material: peripheral blood. V is TRBV6-5 and J is TRBJ1-2; D is unresolved. The sequence came from a human donor in a cohort sampled during active COVID-19. Here the CDR3 reads CASSYSEVLGYTF. CDR3 bases: TGTGCCAGCAGTTACTCAGAGGTTTTAGGCTACACCTTC.